This TCR beta chain comes out of a study of OX40 agonist ivuxolimab in advanced cancers. Germline V lookup: CDR1 LGHNA, CDR2 YSLEER. Trimming shortened V by 0 bases and J by 9 bases, and 12 bases separated the two germline ends. This CDR3 spans 14 amino acids. This table comes from immunoSEQ multiplex PCR, and its TCRdb copy is limited to in-frame clones, with some not included. This table holds roughly 70,000 clones, around 89% found once. The sequence derives from an adult with an advanced solid tumor such as melanoma, head and neck, liver or kidney cancer. The V call is TRBV4-3, the J call TRBJ2-1, with D uncertain. The sequencing used CD4+ or CD8+ T cells sorted from blood, collected in a trial of the OX40 agonist ivuxolimab. CDR3 in amino acids: CASSQDGFGVEQFF. CDR3 DNA sequence: TGCGCCAGCAGCCAAGATGGGTTTGGGGTTGAGCAGTTCTTC.